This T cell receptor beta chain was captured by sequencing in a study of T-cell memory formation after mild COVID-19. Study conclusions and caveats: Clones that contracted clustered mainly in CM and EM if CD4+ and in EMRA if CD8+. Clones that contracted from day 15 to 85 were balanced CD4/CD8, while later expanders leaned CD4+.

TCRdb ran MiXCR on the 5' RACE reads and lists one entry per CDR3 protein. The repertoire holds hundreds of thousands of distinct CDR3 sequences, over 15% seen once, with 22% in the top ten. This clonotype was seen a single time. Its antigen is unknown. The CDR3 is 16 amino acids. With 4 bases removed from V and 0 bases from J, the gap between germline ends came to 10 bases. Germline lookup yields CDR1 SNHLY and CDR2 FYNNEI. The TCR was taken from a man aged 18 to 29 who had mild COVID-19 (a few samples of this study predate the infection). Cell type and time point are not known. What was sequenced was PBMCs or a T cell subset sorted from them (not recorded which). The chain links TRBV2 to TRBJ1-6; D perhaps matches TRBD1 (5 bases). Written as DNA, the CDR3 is TGTGCCAGCAGTGCTCAGGGTAGCTCCTATAATTCACCCCTCCACTTT. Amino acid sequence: CASSAQGSSYNSPLHF.